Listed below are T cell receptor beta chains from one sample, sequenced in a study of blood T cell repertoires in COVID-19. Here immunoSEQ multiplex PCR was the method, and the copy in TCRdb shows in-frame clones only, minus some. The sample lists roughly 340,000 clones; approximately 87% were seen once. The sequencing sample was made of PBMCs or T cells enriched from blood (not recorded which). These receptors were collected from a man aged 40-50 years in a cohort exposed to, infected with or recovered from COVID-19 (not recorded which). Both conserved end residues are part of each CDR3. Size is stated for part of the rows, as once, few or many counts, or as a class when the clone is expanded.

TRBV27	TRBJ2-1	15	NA	CASSLWAGSYNEQFF
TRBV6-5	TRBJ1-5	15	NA	CASTRGQGADQPQHF
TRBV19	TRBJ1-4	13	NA	CASTPPGQEKLFF
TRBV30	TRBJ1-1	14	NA	CAWGRGPGAPEAFF
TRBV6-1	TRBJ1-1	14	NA	CASSEIGQNTEAFF
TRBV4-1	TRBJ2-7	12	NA	CASSHSSYEQYF
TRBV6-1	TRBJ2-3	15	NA	CASSDGGRGTDTQYF
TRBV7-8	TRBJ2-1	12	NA	CASSLVAGREFF
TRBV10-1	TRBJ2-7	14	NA	CASSETGGGYEQYF
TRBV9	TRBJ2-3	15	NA	CASSVAGTKADTQYF
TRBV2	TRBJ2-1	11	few	CASTAGYEQFF
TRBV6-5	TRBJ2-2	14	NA	CASSYSNPTGELFF
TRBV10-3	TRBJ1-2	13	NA	CAISEGRPGGYTF
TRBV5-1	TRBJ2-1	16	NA	CASSLVGGSSYNEQFF
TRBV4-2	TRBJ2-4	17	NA	CASSQDRGMLGKNIQYF
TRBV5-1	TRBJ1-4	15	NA	CASSLDPGVEEKLFF
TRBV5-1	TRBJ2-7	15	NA	CASSPDRDSSYEQYF
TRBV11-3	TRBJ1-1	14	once	CASSLNAVNTEAFF
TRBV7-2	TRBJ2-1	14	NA	CASSLGTSGNEQFF
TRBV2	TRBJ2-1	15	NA	CASSEETLTYNEQFF
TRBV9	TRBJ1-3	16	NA	CASSARQGASGNTIYF
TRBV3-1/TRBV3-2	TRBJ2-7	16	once	CASSLYSGLVYDEQYF